Below, one T cell receptor beta chain is given with its context. V was clipped by 5 bases and J by 1 base; unmatched bases: 7. CDR3 length: 16 amino acids. Germline CDR1 is SEHNR and CDR2 is FQNEAQ (reference sequence). The data are from a study of blood T cell repertoires in COVID-19. Original processing notes: The authors estimated nucleated cell counts from reference gene primer amplification. Clones were sequenced by immunoSEQ multiplex PCR, and TCRdb holds only the in-frame ones, with some missing. The DNA gave D and trimming, while V, J and clone size come from that table. There are tens of thousands of clones in the sample; approximately 90% occur only once, and 1% to 1.5% lies in the top ten.

Material: peripheral blood. The chain joins TRBV7-9 to TRBJ2-2; 7 bases fit TRBD1. The receptor comes from a woman aged 55-70 years with acute or convalescent COVID-19. CDR3 loop: CASSGWTGLNTGELFF. Written as DNA, the CDR3 is TGTGCCAGCAGCGGATGGACAGGTTTGAACACCGGGGAGCTGTTTTTT. The full variable domain, its missing parts supplied by reference TRBV7-9 and TRBJ2-2, is DTGVSQNPRHKITKRGQNVTFRCDPISEHNRLYWYRQTLGQGPEFLTYFQNEAQLEKSRLLSDRFSAERPKGSFSTLEIQRTEQGDSAMYLCASSGWTGLNTGELFFGEGSRLTVL.